One and the same sample provided the 15 T cell receptor beta chains below, sequenced in a study of blood T cell repertoires in COVID-19 (dated by TCRdb to the early 2020s). Library preparation employed the immunoSEQ multiplex PCR assay. In TCRdb, the immuneACCESS table is reduced to in-frame sequences with V and J assigned. These tables do not hold every clone; where another copy was compared, an unresolved V gene accounts for under half, and the others remain unexplained. The sample table contains approximately 94,000 clones; only one count was recorded for around four fifths of them. Around a third of the sample is in the top ten clones. The sample comprised peripheral blood. These TCRs come from a man between 65 and 85 years old with active or convalescent COVID-19.

This clone was picked up one time. The chain combines TRBV20-1 with TRBJ2-5; unclear D gene. CDR3 size: 11 residues. V was clipped by 7 bases and J by 4 bases, with 10 bases between them. Germline lookup yields CDR1 DFQATT and CDR2 SNEGSKA (reference sequence). Written as DNA, the CDR3 is TGCAGTGGCAGGATCGGAGAGACCCAGTACTTC. It encodes CSGRIGETQYF.

The V gene is TRBV9, the J gene TRBJ1-6; perhaps TRBD1 as D (6 bases). Germline V CDR1 and CDR2: SGDLS, YYNGEE. This CDR3 has 14 residues. The V gene lost 3 bases and the J gene lost 10 bases, with 14 bases spanning the gap. Here the CDR3 reads CASSETGFASPLHF. The CDR3 DNA reads TGTGCCAGCAGCGAGACAGGATTCGCCTCACCCCTCCACTTT.

The V and J genes are TRBV19 and TRBJ1-2, with 10 bases identical to TRBD1. The CDR3 length is 15 residues. The V gene's germline CDR1 is LNHDA and CDR2 SQIVND (reference sequence). Trimming cost V 5 bases and J 8 bases; bases outside gene matches: 11. CDR3 nucleotides: TGTGCCAGTAGTGGTTTCGATGGGACAGGGGACGGCTACACCTTC. Translation gives CASSGFDGTGDGYTF. Full variable domain (remainder filled in from reference TRBV19 and TRBJ1-2): DGGITQSPKYLFRKEGQNVTLSCEQNLNHDAMYWYRQDPGQGLRLIYYSQIVNDFQKGDIAEGYSVSREKKESFPLTVTSAQKNPTAFYLCASSGFDGTGDGYTFGSGTRLTVV.

As concerns this clone: A junction end diverges from the germline sequence, so it may reflect a read error. The chain is built from TRBV11-3 and TRBJ2-1, with 10 positions matching TRBD1. CDR3 length: 12 residues. CDR1 and CDR2 from the germline V gene are SGHNT and YENEEA. The CDR3 reads CASSLEGQGPLF. The CDR3 DNA follows: TGTGCCAGCAGCTTAGAGGGACAGGGGCCTCTCTTC.

The V gene is TRBV7-9, the J gene TRBJ1-2, with 7 positions matching TRBD1. The junction had 9 bases not matched to a gene; V was cut back by 5 bases and J by 6 bases. The CDR3 consists of 14 residues. CDR1 SEHNR and CDR2 FQNEAQ come from the germline V gene (reference sequence). The CDR3 region is CASSQTGSGNGYTF. The CDR3 DNA sequence: TGTGCCAGCAGCCAGACAGGGTCTGGGAATGGCTACACCTTC.

The J gene is TRBJ2-7, the V gene TRBV10-3; 8 nucleotides align to TRBD1. With 10 bases clipped from V and 3 bases from J, the junction kept 5 bases outside the gene matches. Germline V gene data show CDR1 as ENHRY and CDR2 as SYGVKD. This CDR3 has 12 amino acids. Here the CDR3 DNA reads TGTGCCACCAGGACAGGGAACTACGAGCAGTACTTC. Residues: CATRTGNYEQYF.

This chain links TRBV4-3 with TRBJ1-4; 8 bases agree with TRBD1. Germline V gene sequence: CDR1 LGHNA, CDR2 YSLEER. Trimming removed 0 bases from V and 10 bases from J; junction bases left unmatched: 16. The CDR3 totals 18 residues. The CDR3 nucleotides are TGCGCCAGCAGCCAAGAGGAGGGACAGGTTTTGCCTCTAGGAAAACTGTTTTTT. It translates to CASSQEEGQVLPLGKLFF.

The gene calls are TRBV7-2 and TRBJ1-4; 8 nucleotides line up with TRBD1. V shed 6 bases and J 5 bases; nucleotides not matched to a gene: 5. The CDR3 has 14 amino acids. In germline, CDR1 is SGHTA, CDR2 FQGNSA. The CDR3 is CASRPGQANEKLFF. The CDR3 DNA reads as TGTGCCAGCAGGCCGGGACAGGCGAATGAAAAACTGTTTTTT.

J is TRBJ1-1 and V is TRBV2, with unresolved D. The CDR3 contains 10 residues. Trimming cost V 4 bases and J 8 bases, with 5 bases left between them. Germline CDR1 reads SNHLY; CDR2 reads FYNNEI. The CDR3 loop reads CASSGPEAFF. The DNA of the CDR3 is TGTGCCAGCAGTGGGCCCGAAGCTTTCTTT.

V usage is TRBV25-1 and J usage is TRBJ2-2, with TRBD2 matching over 8 bases. The trim removed 2 bases at V and 6 bases at J, leaving 8 bases unmatched. In germline, CDR1 is MGHDK, CDR2 SYGVNS. The CDR3 runs to 16 residues. Written as DNA, the CDR3 is TGTGCCAGCAGTGAAGTCAGGCCCGGGGGGGCCGGGGAGCTGTTTTTT. Encoded protein: CASSEVRPGGAGELFF.

The gene calls are TRBV3-1 (or the pseudogene TRBV3-2) and TRBJ1-1, with 10 bases identical to TRBD1. CDR3 length equals 14 residues. J gave up 1 base and V 7 bases, and 3 bases lay outside the gene matches. CDR1 and CDR2 from the germline V gene are LGHDT and YNNKEL (reference sequence). This CDR3 reads CASTGTGANTEAFF. For the CDR3, the DNA is TGTGCCAGCACGGGGACAGGGGCGAACACTGAAGCTTTCTTT.

The gene calls are TRBV11-3 and TRBJ2-2; a weak D match, TRBD1 (5 bases). V was clipped by 1 base and J by 5 bases, with 11 bases between them. CDR1 is SGHNT and CDR2 is YENEEA in the germline V gene. The CDR3 runs 15 residues. Written as DNA, the CDR3 is TGTGCCAGCAGCTTAGTGTCAGGGTATACCGGGGAGCTGTTTTTT. Its translation is CASSLVSGYTGELFF.

The V call is TRBV12-3 or TRBV12-4, the J call TRBJ2-1; the D gene is possibly TRBD2 (5 bases). V lost 5 bases and J lost 2, with 7 bases in between. This CDR3 comprises 13 residues. The CDR3 is CASSRGTYNEQFF. Written as DNA, the CDR3 is TGTGCCAGCAGTCGAGGGACCTACAATGAGCAGTTCTTC.

The chain couples TRBV7-2 to TRBJ2-5; the match to TRBD2 covers 7 bases. CDR3 size: 14 residues. Germline loops: CDR1 SGHTA, CDR2 FQGNSA. V lost 5 bases and J lost 3; bases outside the gene matches: 6. CDR3 residues: CASSLTLAEETQYF. As DNA, the CDR3 is TGTGCCAGCAGCCTCACCCTAGCGGAAGAGACCCAGTACTTC.

V and J are TRBV19 and TRBJ1-5; D perhaps matches TRBD1 (6 bases). The germline CDR1 and CDR2 sequences are LNHDA and SQIVND (reference sequence). V was trimmed by 7 bases and J by 6 bases, leaving 19 bases between them. The CDR3 is 15 residues long. DNA of the CDR3: TGTGCCAGTACTCCAACGTGGGACATGGGTCAGCCCCAGCATTTT. Translated, it gives CASTPTWDMGQPQHF.